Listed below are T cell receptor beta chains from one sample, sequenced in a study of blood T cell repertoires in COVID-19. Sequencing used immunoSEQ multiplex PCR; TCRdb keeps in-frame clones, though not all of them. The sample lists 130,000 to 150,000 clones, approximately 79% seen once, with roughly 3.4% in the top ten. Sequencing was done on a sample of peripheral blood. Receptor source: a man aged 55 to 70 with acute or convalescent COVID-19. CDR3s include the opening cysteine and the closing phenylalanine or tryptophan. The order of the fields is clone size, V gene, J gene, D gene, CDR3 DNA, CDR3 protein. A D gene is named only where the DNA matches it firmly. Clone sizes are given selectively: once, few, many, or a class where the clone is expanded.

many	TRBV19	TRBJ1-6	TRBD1	TGTGCCCCGTGGGACAGGGCCAGTTCACCCCTCCACTTT	CAPWDRASSPLHF
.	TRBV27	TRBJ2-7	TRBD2	TGTGCCAGCAGTGCCCTACTAGCGGAGGCTAGTGAACAGTACTTC	CASSALLAEASEQYF
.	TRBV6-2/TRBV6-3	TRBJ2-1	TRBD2	TGTGCCAGCAGTTACTCCGGACTAGCGGGAGTGTATAATGAGCAGTTCTTC	CASSYSGLAGVYNEQFF
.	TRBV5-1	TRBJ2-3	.	TGCGCCAGCAGCTTGGCCTCTCAGGCGTCCCGGCGCACAGATACGCAGTATTTT	CASSLASQASRRTDTQYF
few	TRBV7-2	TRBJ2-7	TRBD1	TGTGCCAGCAGCTTTTCCGGGACAGAGAATTCCTACGAGCAGTACTTC	CASSFSGTENSYEQYF
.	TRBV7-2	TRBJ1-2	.	TGTGCCAGCAGCCCCCCCGGGACTGCAGTCTATGGCTACACCTTC	CASSPPGTAVYGYTF
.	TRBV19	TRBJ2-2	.	TGTGCCAGTAGCTCGCCCCGGGCGGGATCCGGCACCGGGGAGCTGTTTTTT	CASSSPRAGSGTGELFF
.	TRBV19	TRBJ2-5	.	TGTGCCAGTAGTATTTCCAGGGATGGAGAGACCCAGTACTTC	CASSISRDGETQYF
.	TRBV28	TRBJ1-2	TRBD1	TGTGCCAGCAGTAAACCGGGACAGGGGTTAGGCGGCTACACCTTC	CASSKPGQGLGGYTF
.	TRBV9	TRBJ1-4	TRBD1	TGTGCCAGCAGCAACCCGACAGGGCTTAATGAAAAACTGTTTTTT	CASSNPTGLNEKLFF
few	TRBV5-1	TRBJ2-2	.	TGCGCCAGCAGCTTGGCCACTACCGCCGGGGAGCTGTTTTTT	CASSLATTAGELFF
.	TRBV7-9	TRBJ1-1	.	TGTGCCAGCAGCTTACGAGTCCCTGAAGCTTTCTTT	CASSLRVPEAFF
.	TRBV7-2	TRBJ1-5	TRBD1	TGTGCCAGCAGCTTAGGTGGACAGGCCAATCAGCCCCAGCATTTT	CASSLGGQANQPQHF
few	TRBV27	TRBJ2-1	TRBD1	TGTGCCAGCAGACTATCCGGGACAGGGAGGTTAAATGAGCAGTTCTTC	CASRLSGTGRLNEQFF
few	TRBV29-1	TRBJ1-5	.	TGCAGCGTTGGGGACACCAACAATCAGCCCCAGCATTTT	CSVGDTNNQPQHF
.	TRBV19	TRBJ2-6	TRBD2	TGTGCCAGTAGTATTGTCTCGGCGGGGGCTGGGGCCAACGTCCTGACTTTC	CASSIVSAGAGANVLTF